This entry features one T cell receptor (beta chain) sequence. CDR1 and CDR2 from the germline V gene are SGHRS and YFSETQ. This CDR3 contains 13 residues. V shed 4 bases and J shed 2 bases, with 7 bases lying between them. Assay used: immunoSEQ multiplex PCR; TCRdb lists only in-frame clones, some missing. Of some 150,000 clones listed, less than 95% are singletons. The data belong to a study of control samples from healthy donors and cancer patients. This sequence originates from a man younger than 35 in good health. Sequencing was done on a sample of blood. The chain couples TRBV5-1 to TRBJ1-5; D remains unclear. CDR3: CASSPMGNQPQHF. The CDR3 coding sequence is TGCGCCAGCAGCCCGATGGGCAATCAGCCCCAGCATTTT.